The 21 T cell receptor beta chains below were found in one sample sequenced in a study of early T cells in non-severe SARS-CoV-2 infection. TCRdb reprocessed the 5' RACE reads via MiXCR and lists one record per CDR3 protein. Among about 84,000 distinct CDR3 sequences listed, roughly 12% were seen once. The sample comprised whole blood. These receptors were taken from an adult who was a healthcare worker with PCR-confirmed SARS-CoV-2 infection or an uninfected control (not recorded which).

This sequence joins TRBV5-8 and TRBJ1-6; D might be TRBD1 (5 bases). Trimming shortened V by 2 bases and J by 7 bases, and 16 bases separated the two germline ends. The CDR3 runs 16 residues. CDR1 SGHTS and CDR2 YDEGEE come from the germline V gene. The CDR3 loop reads CASSFPVRVGNSPLHF. In DNA, the CDR3 is TGTGCCAGCAGCTTTCCAGTCAGGGTTGGAAATTCACCCCTCCACTTT.

This chain joins TRBV20-1 and TRBJ1-3; D gene uncertain. The CDR3 runs to 12 residues. In germline, CDR1 is DFQATT, CDR2 SNEGSKA (reference sequence). Trimming took off 4 bases at V and 4 bases at J, with 8 bases between the two ends. The CDR3 DNA follows: TGCAGTGCTAAACCTCTGGGAAACACCATATATTTT. This sequence encodes CSAKPLGNTIYF.

This clonotype has at least ten counts. V usage is TRBV28 and J usage is TRBJ1-5; a weak D match, TRBD1 (5 bases). The CDR3 is made up of 16 amino acids. Germline lookup yields CDR1 MDHEN and CDR2 SYDVKM. Trimming cost V 2 bases and J 3 bases, with 14 bases left between them. DNA of the CDR3: TGTGCCAGCAGTTTAGCGGGCAGGGTAAACAATCAGCCCCAGCATTTT. Translated, it gives CASSLAGRVNNQPQHF.

The chain links TRBV28 to TRBJ2-7, with 8 bases that match TRBD1. Germline V gives CDR1 MDHEN, CDR2 SYDVKM. After removal of 10 bases from V and 2 bases from J, the junction contained 7 bases not matched to a gene. The CDR3 contains 13 residues. CDR3 sequence: CATHGTGTYEQYF. As DNA, the CDR3 is TGTGCCACCCACGGGACAGGAACCTACGAGCAGTACTTC.

This clonotype appeared a few times. The chain employs TRBV20-1 and TRBJ2-1, with 11 bases identical to TRBD2. The CDR3 contains 16 residues. The germline gives CDR1 DFQATT, CDR2 SNEGSKA (reference sequence). V was clipped by 1 base and J by 4 bases; unmatched bases: 6. CDR3 amino acids: CSARVLAGGPYNEQFF. The CDR3 DNA follows: TGCAGTGCTAGAGTGTTAGCGGGGGGGCCTTACAATGAGCAGTTCTTC.

The gene calls are TRBV3-1 and TRBJ2-3; TRBD2 matches at 13 bases. With 4 bases clipped from V and 4 bases from J, the junction kept 5 bases outside the gene matches. CDR3 length: 16 residues. Germline V gene sequence: CDR1 LGHDT, CDR2 YNNKEL (reference sequence). The CDR3 DNA is TGTGCCAGCAGCCCGTACGGACTAGCGGGAGCAGATACGCAGTATTTT. It codes for CASSPYGLAGADTQYF.

Many counts were recorded for this clonotype. The chain carries TRBV20-1 and TRBJ2-3; D not certain. There are 11 residues in the CDR3. The V gene's germline CDR1 is DFQATT and CDR2 SNEGSKA (reference sequence). The V gene lost 5 bases and the J gene lost 7 bases, with 10 bases spanning the gap. CDR3 in amino acids: CSAPDAYTQYF. The CDR3 DNA follows: TGCAGTGCTCCAGACGCGTATACGCAGTATTTT.

This clonotype was seen a few times. The chain joins TRBV5-4 to TRBJ2-6; no definite D call. With 4 bases removed from V and 4 bases from J, the gap between germline ends came to 6 bases. The CDR3 is made up of 13 amino acids. Per germline, CDR1 SGHNT and CDR2 YYREEE (reference sequence). The CDR3 DNA reads as TGTGCCAGCAGCCCGTGGGGGGCCAACGTCCTGACTTTC. Translation: CASSPWGANVLTF.

This clonotype appeared a few times. This chain connects TRBV7-3 to TRBJ2-1; TRBD2 might be the D (5 bases). CDR1 and CDR2 (germline): SGHTA, FQGTGA. The ends were cut back, 0 bases at V and 8 bases at J, with 14 bases in the middle. The length of the CDR3 is 15 residues. CDR3 protein: CASSLTGLPLHEQFF. The CDR3 nucleotides are TGTGCCAGCAGCTTAACCGGACTCCCCCTGCATGAGCAGTTCTTC.

In its sample, this clonotype was seen many times. The chain links TRBV7-9 to TRBJ2-7, with D possibly being TRBD1 or TRBD2 (5 bases each). CDR1 and CDR2 from the germline V gene are SEHNR and FQNEAQ (reference sequence). V was trimmed by 0 bases and J by 2 bases, leaving 8 bases between them. This CDR3 region has 14 residues. CDR3 DNA sequence: TGTGCCAGCAGCTTAGCGGGGGTACCCTACGAGCAGTACTTC. Protein sequence: CASSLAGVPYEQYF.

This clonotype was counted at least ten times. The V gene is TRBV5-1, the J gene TRBJ2-5; perhaps TRBD2 as D (5 bases). The ends were cut back, 4 bases at V and 2 bases at J, with 15 bases in the middle. Looked up from germline, CDR1 is SGHRS and CDR2 is YFSETQ. The CDR3 consists of 15 residues. CDR3 DNA: TGCGCCAGCAGCGGAACGACGGGAAGACAAGAGACCCAGTACTTC. Protein sequence: CASSGTTGRQETQYF. Based on the CDR3 plus reference TRBV5-1 and TRBJ2-5, the full variable domain is KAGVTQTPRYLIKTRGQQVTLSCSPISGHRSVSWYQQTPGQGLQFLFEYFSETQRNKGNFPGRFSGRQFSNSRSEMNVSTLELGDSALYLCASSGTTGRQETQYFGPGTRLLVL.

The sample holds many counts of this clonotype. The chain recombines TRBV10-3 with TRBJ2-1; D assignment may be TRBD1 or TRBD2 (6 bases each). Between the trimmed V and J ends, which lost 2 bases and 10 bases, there was a span of 27 bases. The germline V gene has CDR1 ENHRY and CDR2 SYGVKD. This CDR3 comprises 18 residues. The CDR3 protein is CAISEGYRAQEGLGEQFF. CDR3 nucleotide sequence: TGTGCCATCAGTGAGGGTTACAGGGCTCAGGAGGGCCTCGGCGAGCAGTTCTTC.

Many counts were recorded for this clonotype. The chain is built from TRBV7-9 and TRBJ2-7; the D is unclear. The CDR3 consists of 13 residues. V gave up 9 bases and J gave up 2 bases, with 14 bases separating them. Germline V gene sequence: CDR1 SEHNR, CDR2 FQNEAQ (reference sequence). In nucleotides, the CDR3 is TGTGCCAGGTGCGAAGTGTGGGCCTACGAGCAGTACTTC. Its translation: CARCEVWAYEQYF.

This clonotype has ten or more counts. The chain couples TRBV13 to TRBJ2-7, with 7 bases matching TRBD1. The V gene's germline CDR1 is PRHDT and CDR2 FYEKMQ (reference sequence). This CDR3 comprises 15 residues. V lost 0 bases to trimming and J lost 2 bases; unmatched junction nucleotides: 4. In DNA form, the CDR3 reads TGTGCCAGCAGCTTAGGGCCGGGACAGCCCTACGAGCAGTACTTC. This encodes CASSLGPGQPYEQYF.

This clonotype was recorded many times. The V gene is TRBV11-2, the J gene TRBJ1-2; weak D call: TRBD1 (6 bases). Germline-derived CDR1 and CDR2 are SGHAT and FQNNGV. The CDR3 spans 16 residues. Trimming stripped 5 bases from V and 0 bases from J, with 16 bases between. The CDR3 here is CASSPQGTRANYGYTF. CDR3 coding DNA: TGTGCCAGCAGCCCCCAGGGGACTCGAGCTAACTATGGCTACACCTTC. Drawing the rest from reference TRBV11-2 and TRBJ1-2, the complete variable domain is EAGVAQSPRYKIIEKRQSVAFWCNPISGHATLYWYQQILGQGPKLLIQFQNNGVVDDSQLPKDRFSAERLKGVDSTLKIQPAKLEDSAVYLCASSPQGTRANYGYTFGSGTRLTVV.

This clonotype appeared many times. The rearrangement links TRBV30 to TRBJ1-5; D possibly corresponds to TRBD1 (6 bases). This CDR3 has 13 amino acids. Trimming left V 2 bases short and J 3 bases short, with 8 bases between. Germline V gene lookup returns CDR1 GTSNPN and CDR2 SVGIG (reference sequence). The CDR3 region is CAWSTGTNQPQHF. The CDR3 DNA reads as TGTGCCTGGAGTACAGGGACCAATCAGCCCCAGCATTTT.

There are a few counts of this clonotype. The chain links TRBV7-2 to TRBJ2-1; TRBD2 agrees at 11 bases. The CDR3 length is 15 residues. With 4 bases clipped from V and 6 bases from J, the junction kept 5 bases outside the gene matches. CDR1 and CDR2 (germline): SGHTA, FQGNSA. CDR3 sequence: CASSSTGTSGNEQFF. CDR3 bases: TGTGCCAGCAGCTCGACCGGGACTAGCGGCAATGAGCAGTTCTTC.

This clonotype was recorded many times. The rearrangement uses TRBV3-1 and TRBJ2-1; tentatively, D is TRBD2 (6 bases). This CDR3 spans 15 amino acids. The germline CDR1 and CDR2 sequences are LGHDT and YNNKEL (reference sequence). Between the trimmed V and J ends, which lost 3 bases and 2 bases, there was a span of 11 bases. CDR3 sequence (DNA): TGTGCCAGCAGCCATTTGGGGGGACCCTACAATGAGCAGTTCTTC. Protein: CASSHLGGPYNEQFF.

The sample holds many counts of this clonotype. This chain uses TRBV13 with TRBJ1-2; the match to TRBD1 covers 8 bases. The germline CDR1 and CDR2 sequences are PRHDT and FYEKMQ (reference sequence). The CDR3 sequence is 13 residues long. With 5 bases clipped from V and 6 bases from J, the junction kept 5 bases outside the gene matches. The CDR3 region is CASSAMTGDGYTF. In DNA, the CDR3 is TGTGCCAGCAGCGCAATGACAGGGGATGGCTACACCTTC.

This clonotype came up a few times. The CDR3 DNA sequence: TGCAGTGCCTCCGCTAGCGGGGGACTCTACGAGCAGTACTTC. Protein sequence: CSASASGGLYEQYF. The gene calls are TRBV20-1 and TRBJ2-7; 10 nucleotides agree with TRBD2. The CDR3 runs 14 residues. CDR1 is DFQATT, CDR2 SNEGSKA, per germline (reference sequence). With 6 bases clipped from V and 3 bases from J, the junction kept 8 bases outside the gene matches.

The chain has TRBV5-1 and TRBJ1-2; D might be TRBD1 (5 bases). The CDR3 contains 12 residues. Germline-derived CDR1 and CDR2 are SGHRS and YFSETQ. Trimming took off 4 bases at V and 3 bases at J, with 7 bases between the two ends. CDR3 in amino acids: CASSPTDYGYTF. The CDR3 DNA is TGCGCCAGCAGCCCGACAGACTATGGCTACACCTTC.